Listed below are T cell receptor beta chains from one sample, sequenced in a study of cytomegalovirus exposure and HLA in healthy donors. Measured with immunoSEQ multiplex PCR; TCRdb has only the in-frame clones, and not every one. The sample gives around 160,000 clones, approximately 80% of which show up once; approximately 2% is in the top ten. The sample taken for sequencing was PBMCs. Receptor source: a man younger than 40 in good health and CMV-seropositive. Both conserved end residues are part of each CDR3. The D gene is left open where the match is weak. Clone size, where shown, is once, few, many, or a class for clones that have expanded.

J,D,size,V,CDR3,DNA
TRBJ2-5,TRBD2,once,TRBV9,CASSVVPLAGGRETQYF,TGTGCCAGCAGCGTAGTTCCCCTAGCGGGCGGCCGGGAGACCCAGTACTTC
TRBJ1-6,-,-,TRBV18,CASSRDRSGNSPLHF,TGTGCCAGCTCGCGCGACAGGTCCGGGAATTCACCCCTCCACTTT
TRBJ1-2,-,-,TRBV4-2,CASSQMGQGLGGYTF,TGTGCCAGCAGCCAAATGGGGCAGGGGCTCGGTGGCTACACCTTC
TRBJ2-1,TRBD1,-,TRBV12-5,CASATGTGGNEQFF,TGTGCTAGTGCCACCGGGACAGGGGGGAATGAGCAGTTCTTC
TRBJ2-3,-,-,TRBV6-5,CASSYFGSTTDTQYF,TGTGCCAGCAGTTACTTCGGGAGTACCACAGATACGCAGTATTTT
TRBJ2-3,TRBD1,few,TRBV19,CASSTLDRPVTDTQYF,TGTGCCAGTAGTACTCTGGACAGGCCGGTCACAGATACGCAGTATTTT
TRBJ2-7,TRBD1,-,TRBV7-9,CASSSTFTTGAYEQYF,TGTGCCAGCAGCTCTACATTTACGACAGGGGCCTACGAGCAGTACTTC
TRBJ1-2,TRBD1,-,TRBV10-3,CAISEQGSYGYTF,TGTGCCATCAGCGAACAGGGGTCCTATGGCTACACCTTC
TRBJ2-7,TRBD1,once,TRBV7-6,CASSLFRGPTGGTTYEQYF,TGTGCCAGCAGCTTATTTAGAGGCCCGACAGGGGGGACGACCTACGAGCAGTACTTC
TRBJ1-4,-,-,TRBV9,CASSPEGLSNEKLFF,TGTGCCAGCAGCCCCGAGGGTTTATCTAATGAAAAACTGTTTTTT
TRBJ1-5,-,once,TRBV9,CASSAAPGLSNQPQHF,TGTGCCAGCAGCGCCGCCCCAGGGCTGAGTAATCAGCCCCAGCATTTT
TRBJ1-3,-,-,TRBV2,CASSPRLFSGNTIYF,TGTGCCAGCAGTCCCAGACTCTTCTCTGGAAACACCATATATTTT
TRBJ2-3,TRBD2,few,TRBV29-1,CSVDEGGTDTQYF,TGCAGCGTTGACGAGGGAGGGACAGATACGCAGTATTTT
TRBJ1-2,-,-,TRBV25-1,CASSPGTQDRYGYTF,TGTGCCAGCAGCCCAGGGACACAGGACCGCTATGGCTACACCTTC
TRBJ2-7,TRBD1,-,TRBV19,CASSNPGQGYEQYF,TGTGCCAGTAGTAACCCGGGACAGGGCTACGAGCAGTACTTC
TRBJ2-7,TRBD1,-,TRBV6-4,CASSDYRGQPVPLPSHEQYF,TGTGCCAGCAGTGACTATAGGGGACAGCCCGTTCCCCTCCCTTCCCACGAGCAGTACTTC
TRBJ2-5,-,once,TRBV10-3,CAISESRETQYF,TGTGCCATCAGTGAGAGTCGGGAGACCCAGTACTTC
TRBJ2-7,TRBD1,-,TRBV6-1,CASNRGKGSYEQYF,TGTGCCAGCAACAGGGGGAAGGGCTCCTACGAGCAGTACTTC
TRBJ2-7,-,-,TRBV19,CASSIGEGGFYEQYF,TGTGCCAGTAGTATTGGAGAGGGTGGTTTCTACGAGCAGTACTTC
TRBJ2-1,-,-,TRBV7-2,CASSSLTATNEQFF,TGTGCCAGCAGCTCCCTGACAGCGACCAATGAGCAGTTCTTC